These T cell receptor beta chains were read from a single sample in a study of blood T cell repertoires in COVID-19. Data came from immunoSEQ multiplex PCR; TCRdb stores just in-frame clones and leaves some out. The repertoire has roughly 52,000 clones, roughly 80% of them found once; the top ten carry approximately 5.9%. Input material: peripheral blood. The receptors stem from a human donor in a cohort sampled during active or convalescent COVID-19. CDR3s include the opening cysteine and the closing phenylalanine or tryptophan. Each record gives: J gene, V gene, clone size, D gene, CDR3 protein, CDR3 DNA. A D gene is named only where the DNA matches it firmly. Clone size is shown for a subset of rows, as once, few, many or a class of expanded clone.

>TRBJ2-1|TRBV24-1|-|-
CATSDSGAIYNEQFF
TGTGCCACCAGTGATTCAGGGGCTATATACAATGAGCAGTTCTTC
>TRBJ2-3|TRBV19|-|TRBD2
CASSRLAGSTDTQYF
TGTGCCAGTAGTAGACTAGCGGGGTCCACAGATACGCAGTATTTT
>TRBJ2-7|TRBV11-2|-|-
CASSPILTGYEQYF
TGTGCCAGCAGCCCGATACTGACAGGCTACGAGCAGTACTTC
>TRBJ2-7|TRBV10-3|-|-
CAISDLQRTLYEQYF
TGTGCCATCAGTGATCTTCAGAGGACATTATACGAGCAGTACTTC
>TRBJ2-1|TRBV15|-|-
CATSRDGPSWFF
TGTGCCACCAGCAGAGATGGGCCTAGCTGGTTCTTC
>TRBJ1-2|TRBV9|-|TRBD1
CASSVGAGGYGYTF
TGTGCCAGCAGCGTAGGGGCAGGGGGCTATGGCTACACCTTC
>TRBJ1-1|TRBV12-3/TRBV12-4|-|-
CASSFGPNTEAFF
TGTGCCAGCAGTTTCGGTCCGAACACTGAAGCTTTCTTT
>TRBJ1-6|TRBV5-5|-|-
CASSSRVSPLHF
TGTGCCAGCAGCTCCAGGGTTTCACCCCTCCACTTT
>TRBJ2-7|TRBV27|-|TRBD1
CASSSAGTGEHEQYF
TGTGCCAGCAGTTCGGCCGGGACAGGGGAACACGAGCAGTACTTC
>TRBJ2-5|TRBV11-2|few|TRBD1
CASSLDRGTGGETQYF
TGTGCCAGCAGCTTAGATCGAGGGACAGGAGGGGAGACCCAGTACTTC
>TRBJ2-7|TRBV7-2|few|TRBD1
CASSSGTGSSEQYF
TGTGCCAGCAGCTCCGGGACAGGGAGCTCCGAGCAGTACTTC
>TRBJ1-1|TRBV7-2|-|-
CASSLVGGGSNTEAFF
TGTGCCAGCAGCTTAGTAGGCGGGGGGTCGAACACTGAAGCTTTCTTT
>TRBJ1-2|TRBV6-5|-|TRBD1
CASSPQGGGYTF
TGTGCCAGCAGTCCCCAGGGGGGTGGCTACACCTTC
>TRBJ2-2|TRBV5-1|once|TRBD1
CASSLRQGNGELFF
TGCGCCAGCAGCTTACGACAGGGTAACGGGGAGCTGTTTTTT
>TRBJ2-2|TRBV7-2|-|TRBD2
CASSLGVVAGDTGELFF
TGTGCCAGCAGCTTAGGTGTGGTAGCGGGGGACACCGGGGAGCTGTTTTTT
>TRBJ1-1|TRBV25-1|-|TRBD1
CASRLSGTGSPEAFF
TGTGCCAGCAGATTGTCAGGGACAGGGTCCCCTGAAGCTTTCTTT
>TRBJ2-1|TRBV2|-|-
CASIRPGEQFF
TGTGCCAGTATAAGACCAGGGGAGCAGTTCTTC
>TRBJ2-1|TRBV19|-|TRBD1
CASSTRTGGRNEQFF
TGTGCCAGTAGTACCCGGACAGGGGGGCGTAATGAGCAGTTCTTC
>TRBJ1-1|TRBV6-5|-|-
CASSTLSGRAEAFF
TGTGCCAGCAGTACCTTGAGCGGCCGGGCGGAAGCTTTCTTT
>TRBJ2-1|TRBV3-1/TRBV3-2|-|TRBD2
CASSPAGGRGEQFF
TGTGCCAGCAGTCCAGCGGGGGGGCGCGGTGAGCAGTTCTTC
>TRBJ1-4|TRBV2|-|-
CASSEWGGGEKLFF
TGTGCCAGCAGTGAATGGGGGGGAGGTGAAAAACTGTTTTTT
>TRBJ2-1|TRBV9|-|-
CASSAHSFGQGNNEQFF
TGTGCCAGCAGCGCACATTCCTTCGGGCAGGGAAACAATGAGCAGTTCTTC
>TRBJ2-7|TRBV5-8|-|-
CASSHYSYEQYF
TGTGCCAGCAGCCATTACAGCTACGAGCAGTACTTC
>TRBJ2-5|TRBV3-1/TRBV3-2|-|-
CASSQARGAQETQYF
TGTGCCAGCAGCCAAGCTCGGGGGGCCCAAGAGACCCAGTACTTC
>TRBJ2-7|TRBV6-5|-|-
CASSYSGVRSYEQYF
TGTGCCAGCAGTTACTCAGGGGTCCGCTCCTACGAGCAGTACTTC
>TRBJ2-5|TRBV7-3|-|TRBD2
CASSAAGGETQYF
TGTGCCAGCAGCGCTGCGGGGGGCGAGACCCAGTACTTC
>TRBJ2-7|TRBV6-4|-|-
CASSEAQGRGEQYF
TGTGCCAGCAGTGAAGCCCAGGGAAGGGGCGAGCAGTACTTC
>TRBJ2-1|TRBV6-5|-|-
CASSLGQGSYNEQFF
TGTGCCAGCAGCCTTGGACAAGGCTCCTACAATGAGCAGTTCTTC
>TRBJ2-3|TRBV9|-|TRBD1
CASSVGPSQGAGTDTQYF
TGTGCCAGCAGCGTAGGGCCTTCTCAGGGGGCCGGCACAGATACGCAGTATTTT
>TRBJ1-3|TRBV6-5|once|TRBD1
CAARGQGYTIYF
TGTGCCGCCCGGGGACAGGGATACACCATATATTTT
>TRBJ2-2|TRBV6-5|-|TRBD2
CASTPLAGGPGELFF
TGTGCCAGCACCCCACTAGCGGGGGGGCCCGGGGAGCTGTTTTTT
>TRBJ1-2|TRBV19|-|TRBD1
CATRDRERKGYTF
TGTGCCACCAGGGACAGGGAGCGAAAGGGCTACACCTTC
>TRBJ1-4|TRBV4-3|-|-
CASSQHGRADEKLFF
TGCGCCAGCAGCCAACACGGGAGGGCGGATGAAAAACTGTTTTTT
>TRBJ1-1|TRBV7-2|few|-
CASSLRGIHTEAFF
TGTGCCAGCAGCTTGAGGGGGATTCACACTGAAGCTTTCTTT
>TRBJ2-3|TRBV9|-|TRBD2
CASSPGLASTDTQYF
TGTGCCAGCAGCCCAGGACTAGCGAGCACAGATACGCAGTATTTT
>TRBJ2-7|TRBV5-1|-|-
CASSLVSAGHEQYF
TGCGCCAGCAGCTTGGTCTCGGCAGGCCACGAGCAGTACTTC
>TRBJ2-7|TRBV5-6|-|-
CASSPGWGIYEQYF
TGTGCCAGCAGCCCGGGGTGGGGAATCTACGAGCAGTACTTC
>TRBJ1-1|TRBV6-5|-|-
CASSYVLKRGTEAFF
TGTGCCAGCAGTTACGTCTTGAAAAGGGGCACTGAAGCTTTCTTT
>TRBJ2-3|TRBV10-3|-|TRBD2
CAISESSGGSTDTQYF
TGTGCCATCAGTGAGTCGAGCGGGGGAAGCACAGATACGCAGTATTTT
>TRBJ2-3|TRBV11-2|few|-
CASSFSGSLTDTQYF
TGTGCCAGCAGCTTCAGCGGGTCCCTCACAGATACGCAGTATTTT
>TRBJ2-7|TRBV29-1|-|TRBD1
CSARTGGGYEQYF
TGCAGCGCACGGACAGGGGGAGGCTACGAGCAGTACTTC
>TRBJ1-2|TRBV7-9|once|TRBD1
CASSPQGATGYTF
TGTGCCAGCAGCCCACAGGGGGCGACTGGCTACACCTTC
>TRBJ1-5|TRBV9|-|-
CASSGTDSNQPQHF
TGTGCCAGCAGCGGGACAGATAGCAATCAGCCCCAGCATTTT
>TRBJ2-6|TRBV4-1|few|-
CASSQEWQGGISGANVLTF
TGCGCCAGCAGCCAAGAATGGCAGGGGGGCATTTCTGGGGCCAACGTCCTGACTTTC
>TRBJ2-3|TRBV25-1|-|TRBD2
CASSVAGISTDTQYF
TGTGCCAGCAGTGTAGCGGGGATCAGCACAGATACGCAGTATTTT
>TRBJ2-2|TRBV5-1|once|-
CASSATRGTGELFF
TGCGCCAGCAGCGCGACAAGGGGAACCGGGGAGCTGTTTTTT
>TRBJ1-6|TRBV5-1|-|TRBD1
CASSAVGTGGDSPLHF
TGCGCCAGCAGCGCGGTAGGGACAGGGGGAGATTCACCCCTCCACTTT
>TRBJ2-1|TRBV5-4|-|TRBD2
CASSLASGGRNEQFF
TGTGCCAGCAGCTTGGCTAGCGGGGGGAGGAACGAGCAGTTCTTC
>TRBJ2-7|TRBV12-3/TRBV12-4|few|TRBD1
CASKQGAGSEQYF
TGTGCCAGCAAACAGGGGGCGGGTTCCGAGCAGTACTTC
>TRBJ2-5|TRBV18|-|TRBD1
CASSPNRGARETQYF
TGTGCCAGCTCACCGAACAGGGGCGCTCGGGAGACCCAGTACTTC
>TRBJ1-1|TRBV11-2|-|-
CASSLETVANTEAFF
TGTGCCAGCAGCTTAGAAACAGTGGCGAACACTGAAGCTTTCTTT
>TRBJ2-7|TRBV2|-|TRBD1
CASSEAQVGTGFYEQYF
TGTGCCAGCAGTGAAGCCCAGGTCGGGACAGGGTTCTACGAGCAGTACTTC
>TRBJ1-6|TRBV3-1/TRBV3-2|-|-
CASSQGAGGRRSPLHF
TGTGCCAGCAGCCAAGGGGCTGGAGGCCGCCGGTCACCCCTCCACTTT
>TRBJ2-3|TRBV9|-|TRBD2
CASVRGGGTDTQYF
TGTGCCAGCGTCCGGGGGGGAGGCACAGATACGCAGTATTTT
>TRBJ2-5|TRBV3-1/TRBV3-2|-|-
CASSQGGGVGTGETQYF
TGTGCCAGCAGCCAAGGCGGCGGGGTAGGGACGGGAGAGACCCAGTACTTC